The 21 T cell receptor beta chains listed next were all sequenced from one sample in a study of blood T cells in healthy people across ages. Sample-barcoded 5' priming and a J-beta primer mix drove a second PCR of 7 to 11 cycles. Via MiXCR, TCRdb re-called the 5' RACE reads, giving one row per CDR3 protein. The repertoire holds around 580,000 distinct CDR3 sequences, with under 55% as singletons. The material sequenced was blood. The receptors derive from a man aged 80 or over in good health.

J is TRBJ2-5 and V is TRBV4-1; TRBD2 matches at 8 bases. The CDR3 length is 16 residues. Germline CDR1 is MGHRA and CDR2 is YSYEKL. J lost 5 bases, V lost 4 bases, and 12 bases had no gene match. The CDR3 coding sequence is TGCGCCAGCAGCCCTAATAGGGCGGGAGGATGGGAGACCCAGTACTTC. Amino acid sequence: CASSPNRAGGWETQYF.

In its sample, this clonotype was seen a few times. A read error may explain this, as a much larger clone is one base away. The genes are TRBV6-5 and TRBJ2-5; no clear D gene. The CDR3 runs 16 residues. The germline V gene has CDR1 MNHEY and CDR2 SVGAGI. V was trimmed by 0 bases and J by 4 bases, leaving 15 bases between them. CDR3 loop: CASSYSRAWGGETQYF. The DNA for the CDR3 is TGTGCCAGCAGTTACTCGAGAGCGTGGGGTGGAGAGACCCAGTACTTC.

Comments on this clonotype: At one end, the junction sequence differs from germline, possibly due to a read error. This chain uses TRBV6-5 with TRBJ2-1; possibly TRBD2 for D (6 bases). This CDR3 has 16 residues. CDR1 MNHEY and CDR2 SVGAGI come from the germline V gene. In DNA, the CDR3 is TGTGCCAGCAGTTACTCAGGAGGGGTGTTCTACGATGAGCAGTTCTTC. Translation gives CASSYSGGVFYDEQFF.

This clonotype was seen a handful of times. This chain joins TRBV9 and TRBJ2-1; weak D call: TRBD2 (5 bases). From germline, CDR1 is SGDLS and CDR2 YYNGEE. Trimming removed 2 bases at V and 0 bases at J, with 9 bases between. CDR3 length equals 15 residues. CDR3 region: CASSVPGSSYNEQFF. The CDR3, as DNA: TGTGCCAGCAGCGTCCCGGGGAGCTCCTACAATGAGCAGTTCTTC.

This clonotype was observed a few times. The rearrangement joins TRBV12-3 or TRBV12-4 to TRBJ2-5, with 8 bases identical to TRBD1. Trimming at V came to 5 bases and at J to 0 bases, leaving 5 bases not matched to a gene. This CDR3 has 15 residues. The CDR3 nucleotides are TGTGCCAGCAGTCCTGGGACAGGACACCAAGAGACCCAGTACTTC. It is translated as CASSPGTGHQETQYF.

This chain links TRBV7-9 with TRBJ2-4; 12 bases agree with TRBD2. Germline V CDR1 and CDR2: SEHNR, FQNEAQ (reference sequence). This CDR3 has 15 amino acids. V lost 7 bases, J lost 6 bases, and 7 bases stayed unmatched. CDR3 loop: CASTDLTSGRNIQYF. CDR3 coding DNA: TGTGCCAGCACCGACTTGACTAGCGGGAGAAACATTCAGTACTTC.

This clonotype was seen a handful of times. The chain couples TRBV24-1 to TRBJ2-1; TRBD2 agrees at 13 bases. The V gene's germline CDR1 is KGHDR and CDR2 SFDVKD. Unmatched junction bases numbered 5, after V lost 4 bases and J lost 0 bases. The CDR3 consists of 18 residues. The CDR3 here is CATSDAGLAGSSYNEQFF. CDR3 sequence (DNA): TGTGCCACCAGTGACGCGGGACTAGCGGGAAGCTCCTACAATGAGCAGTTCTTC.

The V gene is TRBV20-1, the J gene TRBJ2-3; maybe TRBD2 (6 bases). The CDR3 has 16 residues. V was trimmed by 3 bases and J by 1 base, leaving 17 bases between them. Germline-derived CDR1 and CDR2 are DFQATT and SNEGSKA (reference sequence). The CDR3 region has the DNA TGCAGTGCTAGGCGCCGGACTATCAGTGGCACAGATACGCAGTATTTT. It specifies CSARRRTISGTDTQYF.

This clonotype appeared many times. The genes are TRBV29-1 and TRBJ1-1; D is perhaps TRBD1 (5 bases). CDR1 and CDR2 (germline): SQVTM, ANQGSEA. V was pared by 4 bases and J by 1 base, with 7 bases between. The CDR3 extends over 12 amino acids. The CDR3 protein is CSVGTGNTEAFF. The DNA for the CDR3 is TGCAGCGTTGGTACAGGGAACACTGAAGCTTTCTTT. Variable domain in full (rest from reference TRBV29-1 and TRBJ1-1): SAVISQKPSRDICQRGTSLTIQCQVDSQVTMMFWYRQQPGQSLTLIATANQGSEATYESGFVIDKFPISRPNLTFSTLTVSNMSPEDSSIYLCSVGTGNTEAFFGQGTRLTVV.

The chain links TRBV3-1 to TRBJ2-3; D possibly corresponds to TRBD1 (7 bases). The CDR3 extends over 19 amino acids. Deletions cut 3 bases from V and 2 bases from J, with 24 bases between. CDR1 LGHDT and CDR2 YNNKEL come from the germline V gene (reference sequence). CDR3 sequence: CASSHKRAGGQVPTDTQYF. CDR3 coding DNA: TGTGCCAGCAGCCACAAGCGGGCTGGAGGACAGGTCCCCACAGATACGCAGTATTTT.

This clonotype is a singleton in its sample. The chain employs TRBV7-2 and TRBJ2-7; D may match TRBD1 or TRBD2 (5 bases each). The CDR3 is 14 residues long. V was trimmed by 3 bases and J by 4 bases, leaving 13 bases between them. Germline V CDR1 and CDR2: SGHTA, FQGNSA. For the CDR3, the DNA is TGTGCCAGCAGCTTTTTCGGGGCGCGTTACGAGCAGTACTTC. This gives the protein CASSFFGARYEQYF. Drawing the rest from reference TRBV7-2 and TRBJ2-7, the complete variable domain is GAGVSQSPSNKVTEKGKDVELRCDPISGHTALYWYRQSLGQGLEFLIYFQGNSAPDKSGLPSDRFSAERTGGSVSTLTIQRTQQEDSAVYLCASSFFGARYEQYFGPGTRLTVT.

The genes are TRBV20-1 and TRBJ1-1, with 10 positions matching TRBD1. V was clipped by 3 bases and J by 10 bases; unmatched bases: 2. CDR1 and CDR2 (germline): DFQATT, SNEGSKA (reference sequence). The CDR3 runs to 11 residues. CDR3 residues: CSARTGGRAFF. The CDR3 DNA sequence: TGCAGTGCTAGGACAGGGGGCCGAGCTTTCTTT.

There are a few counts of this clonotype. For the CDR3, the DNA is TGCAGTGCTAGCTGGGCCAATCAGCCCCAGCATTTT. Its protein is CSASWANQPQHF. This chain uses TRBV20-1 with TRBJ1-5; no definite D call. Germline assignment: CDR1 DFQATT and CDR2 SNEGSKA (reference sequence). The CDR3 covers 12 residues. V was shortened by 3 bases and J by 3 bases, with 6 bases between the two germline ends.

A few counts support this clonotype. This may come from a read error, since a much larger clone is one base off. The V call is TRBV6-6, the J call TRBJ1-1; D call uncertain. The CDR3 spans 15 residues. CDR1 and CDR2 (germline): MNHNY, SVGAGI (reference sequence). V was shortened by 6 bases and J by 4 bases, with 18 bases between the two germline ends. CDR3 amino acids: CASSNRARGRTEAFF. The CDR3 DNA is TGTGCCAGCAGCAACCGGGCCAGAGGCCGCACTGAAGCTTTCTTT.

The sample holds a few counts of this clonotype. A much more abundant neighbour one base away suggests this may be a read error. This sequence joins TRBV6-5 and TRBJ2-7; TRBD1 matches 7 bases. This CDR3 contains 14 residues. V lost 6 bases, J lost 2 bases, and 7 bases stayed unmatched. Germline V gene sequence: CDR1 MNHEY, CDR2 SVGAGI. The CDR3 nucleotides read TGTGCCAGCAGGCCCCCTGGGACAGCCTACGAGCAGTACTTC. Translated, it gives CASRPPGTAYEQYF.

V and J are TRBV7-2 and TRBJ2-7, with D perhaps matching TRBD1 or TRBD2 (6 bases each). Trimming removed 7 bases at V and 3 bases at J, with 16 bases between. The germline CDR1 and CDR2 sequences are SGHTA and FQGNSA. The CDR3 runs 14 residues. In DNA, the CDR3 is TGTGCCAGCACCCTGGCCGGGGGCTACTACGAGCAGTACTTC. Translation: CASTLAGGYYEQYF.

The V call is TRBV11-2, the J call TRBJ2-1; D uncertain. CDR1 and CDR2 (germline): SGHAT, FQNNGV. V lost 0 bases to trimming and J lost 4 bases, with 13 bases between them. CDR3 size: 16 residues. The CDR3 nucleotides are TGTGCCAGCAGCTTAGAGGCCCAGCCTACTTACAATGAGCAGTTCTTC. This gives the protein CASSLEAQPTYNEQFF.

This chain uses TRBV19 with TRBJ2-1; 10 bases agree with TRBD2. From germline, CDR1 is LNHDA and CDR2 SQIVND (reference sequence). The V and J ends lost 3 bases and 4 bases, in that order; junction bases with no gene match: 9. This CDR3 is built from 17 residues. DNA of the CDR3: TGTGCCAGTAGTATCCCTAGCGGGGGAAATGGTTACAATGAGCAGTTCTTC. Its translation is CASSIPSGGNGYNEQFF.

This chain joins TRBV7-9 and TRBJ2-7, with 13 bases aligning to TRBD2. Unmatched junction bases numbered 5, after V lost 5 bases and J lost 7 bases. CDR1 is SEHNR, CDR2 FQNEAQ, per germline (reference sequence). This CDR3 comprises 14 residues. CDR3 DNA sequence: TGTGCCAGCAGCGAGACTAGCGGGGGGCAGGAGCAGTACTTC. It translates to CASSETSGGQEQYF.

J is TRBJ1-2 and V is TRBV5-1; 9 positions match TRBD1. From germline, CDR1 is SGHRS and CDR2 YFSETQ. With V trimmed by 3 bases and J by 7 bases, 10 bases remained unmatched. The CDR3 covers 15 residues. CDR3 amino acids: CASSSGRDRGTGYTF. In nucleotides, the CDR3 is TGCGCCAGCAGCTCGGGACGAGACAGGGGGACTGGCTACACCTTC.

This clonotype appeared many times. This rearrangement joins TRBV6-6 to TRBJ2-7; no clear D gene. The CDR3 consists of 14 residues. V was cut by 5 bases and J by 0 bases, with 11 bases left in between. Germline V gene lookup returns CDR1 MNHNY and CDR2 SVGAGI (reference sequence). The CDR3 loop reads CASSDPGFSYEQYF. CDR3 sequence (DNA): TGTGCCAGCAGTGACCCGGGCTTCTCCTACGAGCAGTACTTC.